Sequencing of this TCR beta chain was carried out in a study of cytotoxic CD8 clonotypes in ibrutinib-treated CLL. Looking at the study overall: Treatment had run for a median around eleven months, range 6 to 36, when response samples were taken.

Per germline, CDR1 SGHNT and CDR2 YYREEE (reference sequence). The CDR3 is 14 residues long. Trimming cost V 4 bases and J 1 base, with 11 bases left between them. Generated by immunoSEQ multiplex PCR, the TCRdb table keeps only in-frame clones and is missing some. The sample shows about 50,000 clones, over 80% of them seen only once. Genomic DNA in an amount of about 2 micrograms was extracted from cryopreserved PBMCs and used for the preparation of TCR beta libraries. The gene calls are TRBV5-4 and TRBJ1-1, with a weak D call TRBD1 (5 bases). The sample in question was PBMCs, obtained after 24 months of ibrutinib treatment. The clonotype comes from a human donor with chronic lymphocytic leukemia. The chain's CDR3 is CASSVPDRNTEAFF. The CDR3 bases are TGTGCCAGCAGCGTACCTGACAGGAACACTGAAGCTTTCTTT.